The 21 T cell receptor beta chains presented below share a single source sample, sequenced in a study of regulatory T cells in long-lasting Graves disease (dated by TCRdb to the early 2020s). Library construction relied on multiplex PCR. The reads were generated on an Illumina HiSeq 4000. To build TCR beta libraries, CDR3 regions were amplified by Arm-PCR using iRepertoire HTBI primers. TCRdb cleaned the public reads at Q25 with fastp, built clones with MiXCR and kept in-frame beta chains. Every entry covers one CDR3 protein and lists the most common genes and DNA from its rows. The sample records about 450,000 distinct CDR3 sequences, around a quarter of which are singletons. The top ten clones comprise about a quarter of the sample. The sample's time point label is to be understood as: persistent/refractory GD, antithyroid drugs over 5 years with positive TRAb. RNA was extracted from PBMCs in TRIzol for both TCR sequencing and RNA sequencing.

Sequences were derived from peripheral blood mononuclear cells (PBMCs), sampled when the disease was refractory, from a patient treated with antithyroid drugs. These TCRs come from a female donor with Graves disease.

This clonotype was seen at least ten times. The chain combines TRBV10-3 with TRBJ2-5, with 9 nucleotides matching TRBD1. The J segment lost 5 bases and the V segment lost 6 bases, leaving 10 bases of the junction unmatched. The CDR3 totals 15 residues. CDR1 is ENHRY and CDR2 is SYGVKD in the germline V gene. The DNA of the CDR3 is TGTGCCATCAGGCCGGGACAGGGAGGGGTGGAGACCCAGTACTTC. Translating gives CAIRPGQGGVETQYF.

The gene calls are TRBV6-5 and TRBJ1-1, with 7 bases matching TRBD1. There are 14 residues in the CDR3. V shed 0 bases, J shed 11 bases, and the junction held 9 bases outside the gene matches. CDR1 is MNHEY and CDR2 is SVGAGI in the germline V gene. The CDR3, as DNA: TGTGCCAGCAGTTACTCGTCTTTGTCCAGGGGGGCTTTCTTT. It specifies CASSYSSLSRGAFF.

This clonotype turned up a few times. V is TRBV7-6 and J is TRBJ2-5, with 8 bases aligning to TRBD2. Germline CDR1 and CDR2: SGHVS and FNYEAQ. J gave up 2 bases and V 4 bases, and 9 bases lay outside the gene matches. This CDR3 spans 16 amino acids. DNA of the CDR3: TGTGCCAGCAGCTCCCCGGGAGGGCCGAGACAAGAGACCCAGTACTTC. Amino acid sequence: CASSSPGGPRQETQYF.

This clonotype was seen ten or more times. The CDR3 protein is CSATDRGGTSYEQYF. CDR3 sequence (DNA): TGCAGTGCTACCGACCGGGGGGGAACCTCCTACGAGCAGTACTTC. The chain uses TRBV20-1 and TRBJ2-7; 8 bases fit TRBD2. Germline V gives CDR1 DFQATT, CDR2 SNEGSKA (reference sequence). This CDR3 is built from 15 residues. V shed 4 bases and J 0 bases; nucleotides not matched to a gene: 8.

The V and J genes are TRBV7-2 and TRBJ2-2; D is unclear. CDR1 SGHTA and CDR2 FQGNSA come from the germline V gene. The CDR3 is 14 amino acids. V was shortened by 3 bases and J by 5 bases, with 10 bases between the two germline ends. CDR3 region: CASSFSKETGELFF. Written as DNA, the CDR3 is TGTGCCAGCAGCTTTTCAAAGGAGACCGGGGAGCTGTTTTTT. Filled out from reference TRBV7-2 and TRBJ2-2, the complete variable domain reads GAGVSQSPSNKVTEKGKDVELRCDPISGHTALYWYRQSLGQGLEFLIYFQGNSAPDKSGLPSDRFSAERTGGSVSTLTIQRTQQEDSAVYLCASSFSKETGELFFGEGSRLTVL.

This clonotype appeared many times. The chain has TRBV29-1 and TRBJ2-4, with TRBD1 matching over 7 bases. V was pared by 7 bases and J by 6 bases, with 9 bases of the junction left unmatched. The length of the CDR3 is 13 residues. The germline gives CDR1 SQVTM, CDR2 ANQGSEA. The CDR3 DNA reads as TGCAGCGCAAGGACAGGCTCAGGAAACATTCAGTACTTC. Its translation is CSARTGSGNIQYF.

As for this clonotype: A read error may be the cause here, since a much bigger clone is one base away. The CDR3 DNA reads TGTGCCGGCAGTCCCCTAGCGGGAGGCTACGAGCAGTACTTC. It encodes CAGSPLAGGYEQYF. V and J are TRBV6-1 and TRBJ2-7; TRBD2 matches at 11 bases. Germline V gene sequence: CDR1 MNHNS, CDR2 SASEGT. This CDR3 is built from 14 residues.

This chain links TRBV4-1 with TRBJ1-1; possible D gene TRBD1, 5 bases. Germline assignment: CDR1 MGHRA and CDR2 YSYEKL. This CDR3 has 16 residues. V was trimmed by 0 bases and J by 4 bases, leaving 15 bases between them. The DNA of the CDR3 is TGCGCCAGCAGCCAAGATCGCAGGTGGAGGGGCACTGAAGCTTTCTTT. This translates into CASSQDRRWRGTEAFF.

This clonotype was counted a single time. The chain uses TRBV5-4 and TRBJ2-2; 12 bases are a match to TRBD2. V was clipped by 6 bases and J by 6 bases; unmatched bases: 0. This CDR3 spans 13 amino acids. CDR1 SGHNT and CDR2 YYREEE come from the germline V gene (reference sequence). The CDR3 protein is CASTSGRAGELFF. As DNA, the CDR3 is TGTGCCAGCACTAGCGGGAGGGCCGGGGAGCTGTTTTTT. The full variable domain, completed using reference TRBV5-4 and TRBJ2-2, is ETGVTQSPTHLIKTRGQQVTLRCSSQSGHNTVSWYQQALGQGPQFIFQYYREEENGRGNFPPRFSGLQFPNYSSELNVNALELDDSALYLCASTSGRAGELFFGEGSRLTVL.

This clonotype has a count of ten or more. As DNA, the CDR3 is TGTGCCACCAGTGATTTCGAGAACACTGAAGCTTTCTTT. Residues: CATSDFENTEAFF. This chain joins TRBV24-1 and TRBJ1-1; the D is unclear. Trimming left V 1 base short and J 1 base short, with 3 bases between. The CDR3 has 13 residues. Germline assignment: CDR1 KGHDR and CDR2 SFDVKD.

V is TRBV29-1 and J is TRBJ2-7; the D gene is possibly TRBD1 (5 bases). From germline, CDR1 is SQVTM and CDR2 ANQGSEA. This CDR3 has 12 residues. V lost 4 bases to trimming and J lost 2 bases, with 9 bases between them. The CDR3 DNA is TGCAGCGTTGGACAGACCACCTACGAGCAGTACTTC. Amino acid sequence: CSVGQTTYEQYF.

This chain joins TRBV10-3 and TRBJ1-1; D remains ambiguous. Trimming took 1 base from V and 1 from J, leaving 4 bases between them. There are 13 residues in the CDR3. The germline V gene encodes CDR1 ENHRY and CDR2 SYGVKD. CDR3 residues: CAISEYQNTEAFF. The CDR3 bases are TGTGCCATCAGTGAGTACCAGAACACTGAAGCTTTCTTT.

This clonotype was picked up a small number of times. The chain has TRBV11-2 and TRBJ2-2; D remains ambiguous. With 4 bases removed from V and 3 bases from J, the gap between germline ends came to 9 bases. Looked up from germline, CDR1 is SGHAT and CDR2 is FQNNGV. This CDR3 has 14 residues. CDR3 loop: CASSSRVYTGELFF. The CDR3 DNA sequence: TGTGCCAGCAGCTCAAGGGTTTACACCGGGGAGCTGTTTTTT. The full variable domain, with the rest looked up from reference TRBV11-2 and TRBJ2-2, is EAGVAQSPRYKIIEKRQSVAFWCNPISGHATLYWYQQILGQGPKLLIQFQNNGVVDDSQLPKDRFSAERLKGVDSTLKIQPAKLEDSAVYLCASSSRVYTGELFFGEGSRLTVL.

This clonotype appeared many times. The rearrangement joins TRBV2 to TRBJ2-2, with TRBD2 as a possible D gene (5 bases). Trimming pared 4 bases from V and 6 bases from J, leaving 15 bases between. Germline assignment: CDR1 SNHLY and CDR2 FYNNEI. The CDR3 consists of 15 residues. CDR3 protein: CASSGQLGSSGELFF. Written as DNA, the CDR3 is TGTGCCAGCAGTGGTCAGCTAGGGAGCTCCGGGGAGCTGTTTTTT.

This clonotype appeared a few times. This rearrangement joins TRBV15 to TRBJ1-5; tentatively, D is TRBD1 (5 bases). Between the trimmed V and J ends, which lost 7 bases and 8 bases, there was a span of 15 bases. CDR1 LNHNV and CDR2 YYDKDF come from the germline V gene (reference sequence). The CDR3 contains 13 residues. The CDR3 protein is CATTDRGGEPQHF. The CDR3 nucleotides are TGTGCCACCACCGACAGAGGCGGAGAGCCCCAGCATTTT.

The CDR3 protein is CASRPDRLQQSPLHF. CDR3 DNA sequence: TGTGCCAGCAGACCGGACAGGTTGCAGCAATCACCCCTCCACTTT. V gene TRBV7-9 combines with J gene TRBJ1-6, with 7 bases identical to TRBD1. This CDR3 contains 15 residues. Germline-derived CDR1 and CDR2 are SEHNR and FQNEAQ (reference sequence). J lost 10 bases, V lost 6 bases, and 12 bases had no gene match.

In its sample, this clonotype was seen a few times. The rearrangement joins TRBV2 to TRBJ2-7; D ambiguous. V was cut by 5 bases and J by 6 bases, with 11 bases left in between. Germline CDR1 SNHLY, CDR2 FYNNEI. The CDR3 contains 12 residues. The CDR3 sequence: CASSPVASEQYF. The CDR3 region has the DNA TGTGCCAGCAGTCCCGTGGCGAGCGAGCAGTACTTC.

This clonotype was seen a few times. The CDR3 DNA reads TGTGCCAGCAGTCTAGATGGGTTAGGCACCGGGGAGCTGTTTTTT. Translating it yields CASSLDGLGTGELFF. The V gene is TRBV6-4, the J gene TRBJ2-2, with unresolved D. V was clipped by 5 bases and J by 4 bases, with 14 bases between them. Germline loops: CDR1 MRHNA, CDR2 SNTAGT. CDR3 length equals 15 residues.

This clonotype was counted once. Given a much more abundant clone one base away, this may be a read error. The V call is TRBV6-1, the J call TRBJ1-3; D gene uncertain. This CDR3 spans 17 amino acids. Looked up from germline, CDR1 is MNHNS and CDR2 is SASEGT. The CDR3 DNA follows: TGTACCAGCAGTGAAGAGTGGGCGGCCATCCGTGGAAACACCATATATTTT. Translating gives CTSSEEWAAIRGNTIYF.

This clonotype has more than one count but fewer than ten. The chain carries TRBV5-1 and TRBJ2-2; D may be TRBD1 (5 bases). Germline V gene data show CDR1 as SGHRS and CDR2 as YFSETQ. This CDR3 region has 15 residues. Deletions cut 2 bases from V and 4 bases from J, with 12 bases between. CDR3 in DNA: TGCGCCAGCAGCTTAGGGCAGGGAAGCACCGGGGAGCTGTTTTTT. Translating gives CASSLGQGSTGELFF. Using reference TRBV5-1 and TRBJ2-2 for the parts outside the CDR3, the full variable domain is KAGVTQTPRYLIKTRGQQVTLSCSPISGHRSVSWYQQTPGQGLQFLFEYFSETQRNKGNFPGRFSGRQFSNSRSEMNVSTLELGDSALYLCASSLGQGSTGELFFGEGSRLTVL.

The table lists this clonotype with a few counts. V gene TRBV20-1 combines with J gene TRBJ2-5; 10 nucleotides line up with TRBD2. The CDR3 runs to 14 residues. Unmatched junction bases numbered 9, after V lost 6 bases and J lost 5 bases. Germline CDR1 is DFQATT and CDR2 is SNEGSKA (reference sequence). The CDR3 loop reads CSAKTLAGDETQYF. CDR3 DNA sequence: TGCAGTGCCAAAACTCTAGCGGGAGACGAGACCCAGTACTTC.